These 26 T cell receptor beta chains were sequenced from one sample in a study of human T cells and chemical hapten exposure. TCRdb redid the calling of the RACE reads with MiXCR, one entry per CDR3 protein. In the table there are approximately 160,000 distinct CDR3 sequences, around 30% of which are singletons. The time point was: patch test 3, about 24 weeks after DPC sensitization. Treatment: therapeutic diphenylcyclopropenone sensitization with weekly scalp DPC. The sequences come from whole blood, collected in connection with sensitization to the hapten diphenylcyclopropenone (DPC). These receptors all come from a woman under 30 with alopecia areata. Some clones in this sample may be carry-over from other donors' samples.

This clonotype showed up just once. V gene TRBV7-2 combines with J gene TRBJ2-7; 9 bases agree with TRBD1. V gave up 5 bases and J gave up 3 bases; unmatched junction bases: 11. CDR1 SGHTA and CDR2 FQGNSA come from the germline V gene. The length of the CDR3 is 16 residues. This chain's CDR3 is CASSPVAGTGYYEQYF. The CDR3 bases are TGTGCCAGCAGCCCCGTAGCCGGGACAGGGTACTACGAGCAGTACTTC.

This clonotype has more than one count but fewer than ten. The junction and the germline gene differ at one end; a read error may be behind it. V and J are TRBV15 and TRBJ1-5; no reliable D call. The germline V gene encodes CDR1 LNHNV and CDR2 YYDKDF (reference sequence). The CDR3 is made up of 15 amino acids. In nucleotides, the CDR3 is TGTGCCACCAGCAGAGATTCCCTGGCCGATCAACCCCAGCATTTT. Protein: CATSRDSLADQPQHF. Based on the CDR3 plus reference TRBV15 and TRBJ1-5, the full variable domain is DAMVIQNPRYQVTQFGKPVTLSCSQTLNHNVMYWYQQKSSQAPKLLFHYYDKDFNNEADTPDNFQSRRPNTSFCFLDIRSPGLGDTAMYLCATSRDSLADQPQHFGDGTRLSIL.

This clonotype was found a few times. The rearrangement links TRBV29-1 to TRBJ2-4; perhaps D is TRBD1 or TRBD2 (5 bases each). Trimming took 4 bases from V and 0 from J, leaving 7 bases between them. This CDR3 is 13 amino acids long. From germline, CDR1 is SQVTM and CDR2 ANQGSEA. The CDR3 bases are TGCAGCGTTGGGGACCTAGCCAAAAACATTCAGTACTTC. Translated: CSVGDLAKNIQYF.

V is TRBV21-1 and J is TRBJ2-1. TRBV21-1 is noted as a pseudogene. The CDR3 extends over 15 amino acids. The CDR3 nucleotides read TGTGCCAGCAGCCTACCAACTTCCTCCTACAATGAGCAGTTCTTC. Protein sequence: CASSLPTSSYNEQFF.

The V gene is TRBV7-9, the J gene TRBJ1-1; D remains unclear. The V end was cut by 1 base, the J end by 7 bases, with 10 bases between. The germline gives CDR1 SEHNR, CDR2 FQNEAQ (reference sequence). The CDR3 covers 13 residues. The CDR3 region is CASSLGGRVEAFF. CDR3 in DNA: TGTGCCAGCAGCTTAGGCGGCCGTGTTGAAGCTTTCTTT.

This clonotype appeared a few times. This rearrangement joins TRBV20-1 to TRBJ2-7, with TRBD1 as a possible D gene (5 bases). V gave up 5 bases and J gave up 3 bases, with 11 bases separating them. CDR3 length: 12 amino acids. Germline-derived CDR1 and CDR2 are DFQATT and SNEGSKA (reference sequence). CDR3 in amino acids: CSASQGIYEQYF. The CDR3 bases are TGCAGTGCTTCGCAGGGAATCTACGAGCAGTACTTC.

The chain is built from TRBV27 and TRBJ1-1; no clear D. V lost 0 bases and J 4 bases, leaving 6 bases between the germline ends. Germline CDR1 and CDR2: MNHEY and SMNVEV (reference sequence). The CDR3 loop spans 13 amino acids. CDR3 residues: CASSLSGSTEAFF. The CDR3 bases are TGTGCCAGCAGTTTATCGGGTAGCACTGAAGCTTTCTTT.

This clonotype was recorded a few times. The rearrangement uses TRBV7-2 and TRBJ2-3, with TRBD2 matching over 9 bases. Trimming took 3 bases from V and 0 from J; bases not matched to a gene: 4. The CDR3 consists of 16 residues. CDR1 and CDR2 (germline): SGHTA, FQGNSA. The CDR3 region is CASSFSGGTSTDTQYF. CDR3 DNA: TGTGCCAGCAGCTTTAGCGGGGGCACTAGCACAGATACGCAGTATTTT. The entire variable domain, with the rest obtained from reference TRBV7-2 and TRBJ2-3, is as follows: GAGVSQSPSNKVTEKGKDVELRCDPISGHTALYWYRQSLGQGLEFLIYFQGNSAPDKSGLPSDRFSAERTGGSVSTLTIQRTQQEDSAVYLCASSFSGGTSTDTQYFGPGTRLTVL.

The V gene is TRBV3-1, the J gene TRBJ2-7; D gene ambiguous. Trimming left V 3 bases short and J 0 bases short, with 12 bases between. Germline CDR1 LGHDT, CDR2 YNNKEL (reference sequence). The CDR3 covers 15 residues. The CDR3 DNA reads TGTGCCAGCAGCCAGGACCCCCGGGCCTCCTACGAGCAGTACTTC. Translating it yields CASSQDPRASYEQYF.

Comments on this clonotype: At one of its ends the junction is not consistent with the germline gene, which may arise from a read error. This sequence joins TRBV29-1 and TRBJ1-1; 8 bases are shared with TRBD1. This CDR3 comprises 14 residues. In germline, CDR1 is SQVTM, CDR2 ANQGSEA. The CDR3 loop is CSVAPQGVNAEAFF. The CDR3 DNA sequence: TGCAGCGTCGCTCCACAGGGGGTGAACGCTGAAGCTTTCTTT.

The chain is built from TRBV6-5 and TRBJ1-5; D call uncertain. The germline V and J ends were trimmed by 7 bases and 6 bases, with 10 bases remaining between them. This CDR3 has 12 amino acids. CDR1 is MNHEY and CDR2 is SVGAGI in the germline V gene. The CDR3 coding sequence is TGTGCCAGCATCCCCTTTCGTCAGCCCCAGCATTTT. Translated, it gives CASIPFRQPQHF.

The V gene is TRBV29-1, the J gene TRBJ1-5; weak D call: TRBD1 (6 bases). The CDR3 has 14 residues. From germline, CDR1 is SQVTM and CDR2 ANQGSEA. V gave up 7 bases and J gave up 0 bases, with 13 bases separating them. As DNA, the CDR3 is TGCAGCGCAGCCGAGGGGGGTAGCAATCAGCCCCAGCATTTT. It is translated as CSAAEGGSNQPQHF.

The V and J genes are TRBV7-3 and TRBJ2-1; tentative D call: TRBD2 (6 bases). The V gene's germline CDR1 is SGHTA and CDR2 FQGTGA. This CDR3 has 12 amino acids. V was cut by 3 bases and J by 8 bases, with 8 bases left in between. The CDR3 nucleotides read TGTGCCAGCAGCTTCCGGAGGGATGAGCAGTTCTTC. Its protein product is CASSFRRDEQFF.

The gene calls are TRBV11-1 and TRBJ1-1; no clear D. With 2 bases removed from V and 2 bases from J, the gap between germline ends came to 6 bases. Germline lookup yields CDR1 SGHAT and CDR2 FQDESV (reference sequence). The CDR3 loop spans 13 amino acids. The DNA of the CDR3 is TGTGCCAGCAGCTTATCTAGTAACACTGAAGCTTTCTTT. Translated, it gives CASSLSSNTEAFF.

This clonotype was counted between two and nine times. The CDR3 spells CSAMLPGQGSEKLFF. CDR3 in DNA: TGCAGTGCTATGCTTCCGGGACAGGGGAGTGAAAAACTGTTTTTT. V and J are TRBV20-1 and TRBJ1-4, with 10 nucleotides matching TRBD1. Trimming at V came to 4 bases and at J to 7 bases, leaving 9 bases not matched to a gene. CDR1 and CDR2 (germline): DFQATT, SNEGSKA (reference sequence). This CDR3 is built from 15 residues.

This clonotype was seen only a few times. The V and J genes are TRBV5-6 and TRBJ2-2; 7 bases agree with TRBD2. Germline V gene sequence: CDR1 SGHDT, CDR2 YYEEEE. This CDR3 spans 15 amino acids. V gave up 7 bases and J gave up 0 bases; unmatched junction bases: 6. The CDR3 loop is CASRPAGTNTGELFF. DNA for the CDR3: TGTGCCAGCCGCCCAGCGGGAACGAACACCGGGGAGCTGTTTTTT.

This clonotype has a handful of counts. The chain couples TRBV14 to TRBJ1-5; D may be TRBD1 (5 bases). The germline V gene has CDR1 SGHDN and CDR2 FVKESK. There are 13 residues in the CDR3. Trimming stripped 5 bases from V and 7 bases from J, with 12 bases between. CDR3 DNA sequence: TGTGCCAGCAGCAGGGGATTAGACCAGCCCCAGCATTTT. Protein sequence: CASSRGLDQPQHF.

The J gene is TRBJ2-2, the V gene TRBV7-2; 12 positions match TRBD2. The CDR3 loop spans 17 amino acids. The germline gives CDR1 SGHTA, CDR2 FQGNSA. Trimming took 0 bases from V and 1 from J; bases not matched to a gene: 0. This CDR3 reads CASSLALAGGNTGELFF. The CDR3 DNA reads TGTGCCAGCAGCTTAGCACTAGCGGGAGGGAACACCGGGGAGCTGTTTTTT.

V gene TRBV27 combines with J gene TRBJ2-7; 7 positions agree with TRBD1. The junction had 10 bases not matched to a gene; V was cut back by 9 bases and J by 2 bases. Germline values: CDR1 MNHEY, CDR2 SMNVEV (reference sequence). The CDR3 contains 14 residues. The CDR3 here is CASRSDRDPYEQYF. CDR3 coding DNA: TGTGCCAGTAGAAGCGACAGGGATCCCTACGAGCAGTACTTC.

This clonotype was observed many times. The rearrangement links TRBV29-1 to TRBJ2-7; possibly TRBD2 for D (6 bases). V gave up 1 base and J gave up 3 bases, with 7 bases separating them. CDR3 size: 12 residues. Germline CDR1 SQVTM, CDR2 ANQGSEA. This chain's CDR3 is CSVEAGVYEQYF. The DNA for the CDR3 is TGCAGCGTTGAAGCGGGGGTCTACGAGCAGTACTTC.

This clonotype showed up just a few times. The chain carries TRBV20-1 and TRBJ2-7; 10 bases are a match to TRBD2. The CDR3 extends over 15 amino acids. The junction had 11 bases not matched to a gene; V was cut back by 2 bases and J by 7 bases. Germline CDR1 DFQATT, CDR2 SNEGSKA (reference sequence). This chain's CDR3 is CSARSLAGVLLEQYF. As DNA, the CDR3 is TGCAGTGCTAGATCCCTAGCGGGAGTACTTCTGGAGCAGTACTTC.

The table lists this clonotype with a few counts. The CDR3 coding sequence is TGTGCCAGCAGCGCCTCCCCTACCATTAAGACCCAGTACTTC. Residues: CASSASPTIKTQYF. The rearrangement links TRBV9 to TRBJ2-5; no reliable D call. Trimming took 3 bases from V and 6 from J, leaving 15 bases between them. Germline V CDR1 and CDR2: SGDLS, YYNGEE. The CDR3 is 14 residues long.

The J gene is TRBJ2-2, the V gene TRBV25-1; a possible D gene is TRBD2 (6 bases). CDR3 length: 16 residues. V was cut by 7 bases and J by 2 bases, with 17 bases left in between. The germline V gene encodes CDR1 MGHDK and CDR2 SYGVNS. CDR3 in amino acids: CASMVSGTANTGELFF. The CDR3 DNA reads TGTGCCAGCATGGTCTCCGGGACTGCCAACACCGGGGAGCTGTTTTTT.

On this clonotype itself: An end of the junction differs from the germline gene, which may be a read error. V is TRBV12-3 or TRBV12-4 and J is TRBJ2-7; D is possibly TRBD2 (6 bases). This CDR3 spans 14 amino acids. DNA of the CDR3: TGTGCCAGCAGTTTAGGTCGGAGGGGTTACGAGCAATACTTC. This encodes CASSLGRRGYEQYF.

In this sample, this clonotype turned up a few times. V and J are TRBV10-3 and TRBJ2-3; 8 positions agree with TRBD2. The J segment lost 3 bases and the V segment lost 3 bases, leaving 5 bases of the junction unmatched. Germline CDR1 and CDR2: ENHRY and SYGVKD. This CDR3 spans 15 amino acids. The CDR3 bases are TGTGCCATCAGTGATTCGGGGGGGCATACAGATACGCAGTATTTT. Its protein product is CAISDSGGHTDTQYF.

V usage is TRBV4-3 and J usage is TRBJ1-5, with D perhaps TRBD1 (5 bases). There are 16 residues in the CDR3. V was shortened by 0 bases and J by 5 bases, with 14 bases between the two germline ends. From germline, CDR1 is LGHNA and CDR2 YSLEER. In DNA form, the CDR3 reads TGCGCCAGCAGCCAAGAGCGCTTCGGGACGGATCAGCCCCAGCATTTT. Protein: CASSQERFGTDQPQHF.